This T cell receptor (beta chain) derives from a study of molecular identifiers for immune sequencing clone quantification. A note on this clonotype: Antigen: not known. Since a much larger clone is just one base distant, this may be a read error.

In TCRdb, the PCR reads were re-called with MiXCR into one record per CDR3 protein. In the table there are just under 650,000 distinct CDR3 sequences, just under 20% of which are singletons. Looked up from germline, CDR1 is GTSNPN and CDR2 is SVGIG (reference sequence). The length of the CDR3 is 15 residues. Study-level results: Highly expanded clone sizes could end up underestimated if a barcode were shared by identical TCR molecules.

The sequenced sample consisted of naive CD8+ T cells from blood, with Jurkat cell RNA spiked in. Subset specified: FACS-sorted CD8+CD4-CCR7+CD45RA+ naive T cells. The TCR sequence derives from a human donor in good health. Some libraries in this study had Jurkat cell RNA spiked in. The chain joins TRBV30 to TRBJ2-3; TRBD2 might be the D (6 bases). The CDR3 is CAWTLGVTSTDTPYF. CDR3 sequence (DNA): TGTGCCTGGACGCTTGGGGTTACTAGCACAGATACGCCGTATTTT.